A selection of T cell receptor beta chains follows, all from one sample in a study of spatial heterogeneity in lung cancer. TCRdb fed the 5' RACE reads into MiXCR, producing one record per CDR3 protein. Among more than 65,000 distinct CDR3 sequences listed, 10% to 15% were seen once. The sequences come from PBMCs, collected at surgery. The receptors were sampled from a male donor with early-stage non-small cell lung cancer. Both conserved end residues are part of each CDR3. Fields, in order: CDR3 protein, CDR3 DNA, J gene, D gene, clone size, V gene. A D gene is named only where the DNA matches it firmly. Some rows have no size entry. The others give once, few or many, or a class for an expanded clone.

CASSQDRETGKYRGAYEQYF TGCGCCAGCAGCCAAGATCGGGAGACGGGAAAGTATAGAGGCGCCTACGAGCAGTACTTC TRBJ2-7 . many TRBV4-1
CSVDGFGEQYF TGCAGCGTTGATGGGTTTGGGGAGCAGTACTTC TRBJ2-7 . few TRBV29-1
CASSLTGGYTDTQYF TGCGCCAGCAGCCTGACAGGGGGTTATACAGATACGCAGTATTTT TRBJ2-3 TRBD1 few TRBV5-1
CASCYGGGTDTQYF TGTGCCAGCTGTTATGGGGGGGGTACAGATACGCAGTATTTT TRBJ2-3 TRBD2 . TRBV7-2
CSVGSRGPRETQYF TGCAGCGTTGGAAGCAGGGGGCCTCGGGAGACCCAGTACTTC TRBJ2-5 TRBD1 . TRBV29-1
CATSRDGTEAFF TGTGCCACCAGCAGAGATGGGACTGAAGCTTTCTTT TRBJ1-1 . many TRBV15
CASSDPGGTNSPLHF TGTGCCAGCAGTGATCCCGGCGGGACCAATTCACCCCTCCACTTT TRBJ1-6 . few TRBV2
CASRKGTSGTNEQFF TGTGCCAGCAGGAAGGGGACTAGCGGGACCAATGAGCAGTTCTTC TRBJ2-1 TRBD2 few TRBV11-2
CSARWTGTFGYTF TGCAGTGCTCGTTGGACAGGGACTTTTGGCTACACCTTC TRBJ1-2 TRBD1 . TRBV20-1
CASSLIKGEQFF TGTGCCAGCAGCTTAATAAAGGGTGAGCAGTTCTTC TRBJ2-1 . many TRBV7-9
CASSSPGGRTEAFF TGTGCCAGCAGTTCCCCAGGGGGAAGAACTGAAGCTTTCTTT TRBJ1-1 TRBD1 . TRBV6-5
CSVSSPDGTYEQYF TGCAGCGTTTCCTCCCCCGACGGAACCTACGAGCAGTACTTC TRBJ2-7 . . TRBV29-1
CASSEGEGEQFF TGTGCCAGCAGTGAAGGGGAGGGTGAGCAGTTCTTC TRBJ2-1 TRBD2 . TRBV2
CASSLGAGVHQPQHF TGTGCCAGCAGCTTAGGGGCAGGGGTCCATCAGCCCCAGCATTTT TRBJ1-5 . few TRBV7-2
CSVEGQGENQPQHF TGCAGCGTTGAGGGACAGGGAGAGAATCAGCCCCAGCATTTT TRBJ1-5 TRBD1 few TRBV29-1
CASSESILSDTEAFF TGCGCCAGCAGTGAGTCAATTCTATCGGACACTGAAGCTTTCTTT TRBJ1-1 . once TRBV10-1
CASSLDEGETQYF TGTGCCAGCAGTCTCGACGAGGGCGAGACCCAGTACTTC TRBJ2-5 . few TRBV6-4
CASTLTTLSGANVLTF TGTGCCAGCACCTTAACTACGCTATCTGGGGCCAACGTCCTGACTTTC TRBJ2-6 . . TRBV12-3/TRBV12-4
CSVTPGQGARETQYF TGCAGCGTCACGCCGGGACAGGGGGCGCGGGAGACCCAGTACTTC TRBJ2-5 TRBD1 . TRBV29-1
CASILGLAGGNEQFF TGTGCCAGCATCCTGGGACTAGCGGGAGGAAATGAGCAGTTCTTC TRBJ2-1 TRBD2 few TRBV6-1
CASSVVGLAGRSSYNEQFF TGTGCCAGCAGCGTAGTGGGACTAGCGGGACGAAGCTCCTACAATGAGCAGTTCTTC TRBJ2-1 TRBD2 many TRBV9
CSVDSLEEQYF TGCAGCGTTGACTCGTTAGAAGAGCAGTACTTC TRBJ2-7 . few TRBV29-1
CASSDSSLLGFF TGTGCCAGTAGTGACTCTTCGCTCCTGGGATTCTTT TRBJ1-1 . . TRBV19
CSARGDTEAFF TGCAGTGCTAGAGGGGACACTGAAGCTTTCTTT TRBJ1-1 . many TRBV20-1
CASSLAGGGETQYF TGTGCCAGCAGCCTCGCCGGTGGAGGGGAGACCCAGTACTTC TRBJ2-5 . once TRBV27
CASSPSVVRLNTEAFF TGTGCCAGCAGCCCCTCGGTAGTTCGGCTGAACACTGAAGCTTTCTTT TRBJ1-1 . few TRBV7-9
CASTTSGTEAFF TGTGCCAGCACCACCTCCGGGACAGAAGCTTTCTTT TRBJ1-1 . few TRBV3-1
CASSLRGVRRETQYF TGTGCCAGCAGCCTCCGGGGAGTAAGGAGAGAGACCCAGTACTTC TRBJ2-5 . . TRBV7-3
CASSQLGQGAVRNTEAFF TGCGCCAGCAGCCAATTAGGACAGGGGGCTGTTCGTAACACTGAAGCTTTCTTT TRBJ1-1 TRBD1 . TRBV4-1
CASRGPGQPAGEQYF TGTGCCAGCAGGGGACCGGGACAGCCGGCAGGCGAGCAGTACTTC TRBJ2-7 TRBD1 many TRBV2
CASSEEVSNEKLFF TGTGCCAGCAGTGAAGAAGTCTCTAATGAAAAACTGTTTTTT TRBJ1-4 . few TRBV6-1
CAITTTTRQGLYEQYF TGTGCCATCACTACTACGACAAGACAAGGACTATACGAGCAGTACTTC TRBJ2-7 . . TRBV10-3
CASSPHEGPESYEQYF TGTGCCAGCAGCCCCCACGAAGGGCCCGAATCCTACGAGCAGTACTTC TRBJ2-7 . many TRBV9
CASSYQGLGQETQYF TGTGCCAGCAGTTATCAGGGTCTCGGCCAAGAGACCCAGTACTTC TRBJ2-5 . few TRBV12-3/TRBV12-4
CASSPTGVGTDTQYF TGTGCCAGCTCACCGACAGGGGTCGGCACAGATACGCAGTATTTT TRBJ2-3 TRBD1 few TRBV18
CSVDGAGSTDTQYF TGCAGCGTTGATGGAGCGGGGAGCACAGATACGCAGTATTTT TRBJ2-3 TRBD2 . TRBV29-1
CASSFLAAGTDTQYF TGTGCCAGCAGTTTCCTAGCTGCAGGCACAGATACGCAGTATTTT TRBJ2-3 . few TRBV12-3/TRBV12-4
CASSLEDQPQHF TGTGCCAGCAGCTTAGAAGATCAGCCCCAGCATTTT TRBJ1-5 . few TRBV7-9
CASSPADNIYEQYF TGTGCCAGCAGCCCAGCAGACAACATCTACGAGCAGTACTTC TRBJ2-7 . few TRBV11-2
CASSPGDVDEQFF TGTGCCAGCAGCCCTGGGGATGTGGATGAGCAGTTCTTC TRBJ2-1 . few TRBV9
CASSMGRGPYNEQFF TGTGCCAGTAGTATGGGGCGGGGACCCTACAATGAGCAGTTCTTC TRBJ2-1 . . TRBV19
CASSPGVENEQFF TGTGCCAGCAGCCCGGGGGTGGAAAATGAGCAGTTCTTC TRBJ2-1 . . TRBV11-3
CSVEDASGTSVDTQYF TGCAGCGTTGAAGACGCGTCCGGGACTAGCGTAGATACGCAGTATTTT TRBJ2-3 TRBD2 many TRBV29-1
CASSQVRRAYGYTF TGCGCCAGCAGCCAAGTGAGGAGGGCCTATGGCTACACCTTC TRBJ1-2 . many TRBV4-1